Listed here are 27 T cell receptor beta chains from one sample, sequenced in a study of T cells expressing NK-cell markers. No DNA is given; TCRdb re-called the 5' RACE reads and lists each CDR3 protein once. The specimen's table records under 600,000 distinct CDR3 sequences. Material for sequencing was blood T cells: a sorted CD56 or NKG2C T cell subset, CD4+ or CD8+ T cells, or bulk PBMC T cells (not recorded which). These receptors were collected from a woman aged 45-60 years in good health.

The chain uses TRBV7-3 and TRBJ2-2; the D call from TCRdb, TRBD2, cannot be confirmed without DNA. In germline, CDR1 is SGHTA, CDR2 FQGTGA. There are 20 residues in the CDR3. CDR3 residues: CASSLTRASGRLKNTGELFF.

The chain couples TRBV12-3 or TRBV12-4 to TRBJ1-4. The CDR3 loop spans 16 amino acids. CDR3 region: CASSLGAPATNEKLFF.

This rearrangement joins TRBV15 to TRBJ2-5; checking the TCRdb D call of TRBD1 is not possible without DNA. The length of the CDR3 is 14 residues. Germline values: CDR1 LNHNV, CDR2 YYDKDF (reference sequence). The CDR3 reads CATSSTGGRETQYF.

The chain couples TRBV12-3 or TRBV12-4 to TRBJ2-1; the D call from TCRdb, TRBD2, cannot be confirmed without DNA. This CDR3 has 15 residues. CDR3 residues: CASSPGLGAADEQFF.

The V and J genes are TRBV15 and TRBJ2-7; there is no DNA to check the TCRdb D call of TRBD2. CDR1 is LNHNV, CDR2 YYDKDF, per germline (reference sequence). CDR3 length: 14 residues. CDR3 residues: CATSRDIRRSEQYF. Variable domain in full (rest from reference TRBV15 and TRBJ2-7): DAMVIQNPRYQVTQFGKPVTLSCSQTLNHNVMYWYQQKSSQAPKLLFHYYDKDFNNEADTPDNFQSRRPNTSFCFLDIRSPGLGDTAMYLCATSRDIRRSEQYFGPGTRLTVT.

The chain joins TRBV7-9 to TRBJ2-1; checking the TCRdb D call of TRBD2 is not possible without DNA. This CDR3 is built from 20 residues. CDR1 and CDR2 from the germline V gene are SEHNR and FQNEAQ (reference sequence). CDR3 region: CASSFLSKTGTSGRVNEQFF.

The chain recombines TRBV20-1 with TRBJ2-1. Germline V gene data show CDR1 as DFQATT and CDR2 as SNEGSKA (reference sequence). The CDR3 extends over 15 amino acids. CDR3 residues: CSALSYGLSYNEQFF.

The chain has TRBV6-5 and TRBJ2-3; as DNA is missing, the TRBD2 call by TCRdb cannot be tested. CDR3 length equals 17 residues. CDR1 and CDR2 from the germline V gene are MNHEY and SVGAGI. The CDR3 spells CASSYGLLAGSTDTQYF.

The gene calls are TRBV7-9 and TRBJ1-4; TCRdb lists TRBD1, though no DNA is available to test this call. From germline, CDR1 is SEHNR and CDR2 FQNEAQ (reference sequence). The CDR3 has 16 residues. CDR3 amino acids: CASRGQGASTNEKLFF.

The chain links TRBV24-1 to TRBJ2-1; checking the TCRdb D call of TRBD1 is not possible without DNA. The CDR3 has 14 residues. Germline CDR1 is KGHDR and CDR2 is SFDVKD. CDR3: CATQKLTGDNEQFF.

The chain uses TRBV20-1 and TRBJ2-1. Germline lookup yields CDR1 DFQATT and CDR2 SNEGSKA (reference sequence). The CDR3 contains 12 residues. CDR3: CSASFSLNEQFF.

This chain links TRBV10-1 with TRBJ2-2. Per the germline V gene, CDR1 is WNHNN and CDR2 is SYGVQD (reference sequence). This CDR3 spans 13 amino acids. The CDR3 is CASSGQSNGELFF.

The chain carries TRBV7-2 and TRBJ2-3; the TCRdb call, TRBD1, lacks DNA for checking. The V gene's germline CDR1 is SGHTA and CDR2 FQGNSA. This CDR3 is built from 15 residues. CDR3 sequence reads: CASSPYPVGTDTQYF.

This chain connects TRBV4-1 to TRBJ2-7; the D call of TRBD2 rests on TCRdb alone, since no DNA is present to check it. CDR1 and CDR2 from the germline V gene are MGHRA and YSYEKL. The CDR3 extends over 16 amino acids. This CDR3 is CASSQPLGGGRYEQYF.

CDR3 loop: CATSAQGQTYGYTF. This chain joins TRBV24-1 and TRBJ1-2; the TCRdb D gene call, TRBD1, has no DNA to confirm it. The germline gives CDR1 KGHDR, CDR2 SFDVKD. The CDR3 loop spans 14 amino acids.

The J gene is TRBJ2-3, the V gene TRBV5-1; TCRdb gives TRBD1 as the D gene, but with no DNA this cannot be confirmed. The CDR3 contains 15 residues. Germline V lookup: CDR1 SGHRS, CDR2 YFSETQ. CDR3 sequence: CASSLPGAEVDTQYF.

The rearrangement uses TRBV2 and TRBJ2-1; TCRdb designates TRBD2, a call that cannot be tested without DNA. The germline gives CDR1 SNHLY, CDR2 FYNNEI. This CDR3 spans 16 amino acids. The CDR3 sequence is CASSVNSGRPYNEQFF.

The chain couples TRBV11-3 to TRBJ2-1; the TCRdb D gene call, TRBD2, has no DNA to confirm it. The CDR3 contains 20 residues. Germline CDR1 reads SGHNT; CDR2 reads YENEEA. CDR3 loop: CASSFGLYGRATTYYNEQFF.

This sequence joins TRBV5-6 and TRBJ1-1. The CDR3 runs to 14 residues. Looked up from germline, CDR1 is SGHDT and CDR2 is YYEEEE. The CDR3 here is CASSRWEGNTEAFF.

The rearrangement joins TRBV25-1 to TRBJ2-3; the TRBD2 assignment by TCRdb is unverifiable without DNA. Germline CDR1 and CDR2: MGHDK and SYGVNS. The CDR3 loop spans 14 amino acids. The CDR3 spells CASSESGSIDTQYF.

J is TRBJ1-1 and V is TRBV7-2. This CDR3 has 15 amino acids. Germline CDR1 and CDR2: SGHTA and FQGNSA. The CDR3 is CASSLATTMNTEAFF.

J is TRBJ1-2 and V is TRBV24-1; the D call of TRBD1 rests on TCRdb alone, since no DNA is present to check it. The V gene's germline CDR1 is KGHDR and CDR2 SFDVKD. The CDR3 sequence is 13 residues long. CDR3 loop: CATSSREHYGYTF.

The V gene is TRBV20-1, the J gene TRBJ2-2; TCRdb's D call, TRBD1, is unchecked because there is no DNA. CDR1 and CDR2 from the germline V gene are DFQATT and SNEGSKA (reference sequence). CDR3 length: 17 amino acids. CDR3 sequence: CSARDLGAVSNTGELFF.

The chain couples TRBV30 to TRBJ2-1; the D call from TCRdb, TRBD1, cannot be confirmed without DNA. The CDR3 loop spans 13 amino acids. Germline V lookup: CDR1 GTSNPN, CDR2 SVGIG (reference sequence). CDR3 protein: CAWSTGGENEQFF. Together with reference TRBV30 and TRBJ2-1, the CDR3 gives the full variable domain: SQTIHQWPATLVQPVGSPLSLECTVEGTSNPNLYWYRQAAGRGLQLLFYSVGIGQISSEVPQNLSASRPQDRQFILSSKKLLLSDSGFYLCAWSTGGENEQFFGPGTRLTVL.

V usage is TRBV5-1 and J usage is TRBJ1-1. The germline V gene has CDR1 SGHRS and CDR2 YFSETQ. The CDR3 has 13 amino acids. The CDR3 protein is CASSAGSNTEAFF.

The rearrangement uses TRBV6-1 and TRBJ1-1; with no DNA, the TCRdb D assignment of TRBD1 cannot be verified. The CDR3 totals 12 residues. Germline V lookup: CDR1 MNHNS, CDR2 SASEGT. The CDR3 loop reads CASSIRGDEAFF.

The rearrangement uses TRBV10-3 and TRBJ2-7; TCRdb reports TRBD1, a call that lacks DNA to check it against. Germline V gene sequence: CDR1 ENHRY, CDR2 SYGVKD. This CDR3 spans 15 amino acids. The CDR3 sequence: CAISRVRTGTYEQYF.